This is a list of T cell receptor beta chains from one sample in a study of blood T cell repertoires in COVID-19. The table came from immunoSEQ multiplex PCR; TCRdb's copy has only in-frame clones and leaves some out. The table lists around 81,000 clones, approximately 91% of them singletons. Sequencing was carried out using peripheral blood. These receptor sequences come from a man aged 65 to 85 with acute or convalescent COVID-19. Both conserved end residues are part of each CDR3. Each record gives: V gene, clone size, D gene, J gene, CDR3 protein, CDR3 DNA. D genes are given only for firm matches. For some rows the clone size is stated as once, few or many, or as a class when expanded; others skip it.

V gene: TRBV6-2/TRBV6-3
clone size: few
D gene: TRBD1
J gene: TRBJ2-6
CDR3 protein: CASSYSTGGITNVLTF
CDR3 DNA: TGTGCCAGCAGTTACTCGACAGGGGGCATTACCAACGTCCTGACTTTC

V gene: TRBV30
clone size: .
D gene: .
J gene: TRBJ2-7
CDR3 protein: CAWSPWDTYSYEQYF
CDR3 DNA: TGTGCCTGGAGTCCATGGGACACCTACTCCTACGAGCAGTACTTC

V gene: TRBV2
clone size: .
D gene: TRBD1
J gene: TRBJ1-6
CDR3 protein: CASSLTGTDNSPLHF
CDR3 DNA: TGTGCCAGCAGCCTAACCGGGACAGATAATTCACCCCTCCACTTT

V gene: TRBV2
clone size: .
D gene: .
J gene: TRBJ1-5
CDR3 protein: CASSERGWYNNQPQHF
CDR3 DNA: TGTGCCAGCAGTGAAAGGGGTTGGTATAACAATCAGCCCCAGCATTTT

V gene: TRBV6-2/TRBV6-3
clone size: .
D gene: TRBD2
J gene: TRBJ2-1
CDR3 protein: CASSYSILAGGQGSYNEQFF
CDR3 DNA: TGTGCCAGCAGTTACTCGATCCTAGCGGGGGGCCAGGGCTCCTACAATGAGCAGTTCTTC

V gene: TRBV19
clone size: once
D gene: TRBD2
J gene: TRBJ2-1
CDR3 protein: CASSIGGIMSSYNEQFF
CDR3 DNA: TGTGCCAGTAGTATCGGGGGGATAATGAGCTCCTACAATGAGCAGTTCTTC

V gene: TRBV10-1
clone size: .
D gene: .
J gene: TRBJ2-2
CDR3 protein: CASSESPSINTGELFF
CDR3 DNA: TGCGCCAGCAGTGAGTCGCCTTCTATAAACACCGGGGAGCTGTTTTTT

V gene: TRBV6-6
clone size: .
D gene: TRBD1
J gene: TRBJ1-5
CDR3 protein: CASSRKTGVVNQPQHF
CDR3 DNA: TGTGCCAGCAGCCGAAAGACAGGGGTCGTTAATCAGCCCCAGCATTTT

V gene: TRBV14
clone size: .
D gene: .
J gene: TRBJ2-2
CDR3 protein: CASSPRSGLTAGELFF
CDR3 DNA: TGTGCCAGCAGCCCACGTAGCGGCCTTACCGCCGGGGAGCTGTTTTTT

V gene: TRBV9
clone size: .
D gene: .
J gene: TRBJ1-2
CDR3 protein: CASSVALTGHGYTF
CDR3 DNA: TGTGCCAGCAGCGTAGCTCTTACAGGCCATGGCTACACCTTC

V gene: TRBV10-3
clone size: few
D gene: TRBD1
J gene: TRBJ1-2
CDR3 protein: CAISEWGQGFGYTF
CDR3 DNA: TGTGCCATCAGTGAGTGGGGACAGGGGTTTGGCTACACCTTC

V gene: TRBV5-4
clone size: once
D gene: .
J gene: TRBJ2-7
CDR3 protein: CASSSRTADEQYF
CDR3 DNA: TGTGCCAGCAGCTCCAGGACTGCGGACGAGCAGTACTTC

V gene: TRBV2
clone size: .
D gene: .
J gene: TRBJ1-4
CDR3 protein: CASRQTQGPYEKLFF
CDR3 DNA: TGTGCCAGCAGGCAGACACAGGGACCCTATGAAAAACTGTTTTTT

V gene: TRBV12-3/TRBV12-4
clone size: .
D gene: TRBD2
J gene: TRBJ2-7
CDR3 protein: CASGSSGPYEQYF
CDR3 DNA: TGTGCCAGCGGGTCTAGCGGGCCTTACGAGCAGTACTTC

V gene: TRBV6-2/TRBV6-3
clone size: .
D gene: .
J gene: TRBJ1-6
CDR3 protein: CASSLGGPLHF
CDR3 DNA: TGTGCCAGCAGTCTCGGGGGACCCCTCCACTTT

V gene: TRBV2
clone size: once
D gene: TRBD1
J gene: TRBJ1-4
CDR3 protein: CASSERAQGVGKLFF
CDR3 DNA: TGTGCCAGCAGTGAACGGGCGCAGGGGGTAGGAAAACTGTTTTTT

V gene: TRBV4-1
clone size: few
D gene: TRBD1
J gene: TRBJ2-7
CDR3 protein: CASSQGETGYEQYF
CDR3 DNA: TGCGCCAGCAGCCAAGGGGAGACAGGGTACGAGCAGTACTTC

V gene: TRBV11-2
clone size: .
D gene: .
J gene: TRBJ2-4
CDR3 protein: CASSLVGGVSYVQNIQYF
CDR3 DNA: TGTGCCAGCAGCTTAGTAGGGGGAGTTAGCTATGTGCAAAACATTCAGTACTTC

V gene: TRBV28
clone size: .
D gene: .
J gene: TRBJ2-7
CDR3 protein: CASTLPGRSYEQYF
CDR3 DNA: TGTGCCAGCACCCTCCCAGGGCGCTCCTACGAGCAGTACTTC

V gene: TRBV24-1
clone size: .
D gene: TRBD2
J gene: TRBJ2-2
CDR3 protein: CATSDIAGANTGELFF
CDR3 DNA: TGTGCCACCAGTGATATAGCGGGAGCAAACACCGGGGAGCTGTTTTTT

V gene: TRBV5-4
clone size: few
D gene: TRBD1
J gene: TRBJ1-1
CDR3 protein: CASSPGQGAMGTEAFF
CDR3 DNA: TGTGCCAGCAGCCCTGGACAGGGGGCGATGGGGACTGAAGCTTTCTTT

V gene: TRBV9
clone size: .
D gene: .
J gene: TRBJ2-1
CDR3 protein: CASSSRMAEGEQFF
CDR3 DNA: TGTGCCAGCAGCTCCAGGATGGCAGAGGGTGAGCAGTTCTTC

V gene: TRBV7-8
clone size: .
D gene: TRBD1
J gene: TRBJ1-5
CDR3 protein: CASSFDRVGQPQHF
CDR3 DNA: TGTGCCAGCAGCTTCGACAGGGTAGGTCAGCCCCAGCATTTT

V gene: TRBV10-3
clone size: .
D gene: .
J gene: TRBJ2-3
CDR3 protein: CAISVSVGTDTQYF
CDR3 DNA: TGTGCCATCAGTGTGAGCGTGGGCACAGATACGCAGTATTTT

V gene: TRBV5-1
clone size: .
D gene: .
J gene: TRBJ1-1
CDR3 protein: CASSLDSLNTEAFF
CDR3 DNA: TGCGCCAGCAGCTTGGACAGCCTGAACACTGAAGCTTTCTTT

V gene: TRBV28
clone size: .
D gene: TRBD2
J gene: TRBJ2-1
CDR3 protein: CASRKTGTTYNEQFF
CDR3 DNA: TGTGCCAGCAGGAAGACCGGGACTACCTACAATGAGCAGTTCTTC

V gene: TRBV11-2
clone size: .
D gene: TRBD1
J gene: TRBJ1-4
CDR3 protein: CASSSYRGRNEKLFF
CDR3 DNA: TGTGCCAGCAGCTCCTACAGGGGGCGTAATGAAAAACTGTTTTTT

V gene: TRBV28
clone size: .
D gene: .
J gene: TRBJ1-4
CDR3 protein: CASTPTGEKLFF
CDR3 DNA: TGTGCCAGCACCCCCACAGGGGAAAAACTGTTTTTT

V gene: TRBV27
clone size: .
D gene: .
J gene: TRBJ1-1
CDR3 protein: CASSSHPGIGRNTEAFF
CDR3 DNA: TGTGCCAGCAGTTCTCACCCAGGGATAGGGCGGAACACTGAAGCTTTCTTT

V gene: TRBV4-1
clone size: .
D gene: .
J gene: TRBJ1-2
CDR3 protein: CASSQGTKGVWYGYTF
CDR3 DNA: TGCGCCAGCAGCCAAGGCACTAAAGGGGTTTGGTATGGCTACACCTTC

V gene: TRBV6-5
clone size: .
D gene: TRBD1
J gene: TRBJ1-2
CDR3 protein: CASTVQGRYTF
CDR3 DNA: TGTGCCAGCACCGTACAGGGGCGCTACACCTTC

V gene: TRBV28
clone size: once
D gene: TRBD1
J gene: TRBJ2-1
CDR3 protein: CASGAPGQGDINEQFF
CDR3 DNA: TGTGCCAGCGGCGCACCAGGACAGGGGGATATTAATGAGCAGTTCTTC

V gene: TRBV4-3
clone size: once
D gene: .
J gene: TRBJ2-1
CDR3 protein: CASSQGQGGEQFF
CDR3 DNA: TGCGCCAGCAGCCAAGGCCAAGGAGGTGAGCAGTTCTTC

V gene: TRBV6-5
clone size: .
D gene: .
J gene: TRBJ1-4
CDR3 protein: CASSYSRTVGEKLFF
CDR3 DNA: TGTGCCAGCAGTTACTCGAGGACAGTAGGGGAAAAACTGTTTTTT